This passage covers 22 T cell receptor beta chains from one sample sequenced in a study of long-term antiretroviral therapy in people with HIV. Running of the v3.0 immunoSEQ assay took place at survey level. Repertoires were generated with immunoSEQ multiplex PCR, while TCRdb's copy carries only in-frame clones and drops some. Of around 22,000 clones in the sample, 80% to 85% were seen once. The sequencing here drew on unsorted PBMCs, taken just over 4.2 years after starting antiretroviral therapy. The receptor set was obtained from a man aged 30-40 years with HIV.

This clone was picked up one time. J is TRBJ1-4 and V is TRBV5-1, with D perhaps matching TRBD1 (6 bases). The CDR3 is 15 amino acids. Per the germline V gene, CDR1 is SGHRS and CDR2 is YFSETQ. The germline V and J ends were trimmed by 0 bases and 13 bases, with 19 bases remaining between them. CDR3 sequence: CASSLAPGTPRGLFF. Here the CDR3 DNA reads TGCGCCAGCAGCTTGGCCCCCGGGACACCCAGGGGACTGTTTTTT.

The rearrangement joins TRBV5-3 to TRBJ1-1; no clear D gene. TRBV5-3 is filed as an ORF, its function uncertain. This CDR3 contains 15 residues. Trimming cost V 4 bases and J 7 bases, with 20 bases left between them. CDR3 amino acids: CARSGAALVVGEAFF. CDR3 nucleotides: TGTGCCAGAAGCGGTGCCGCCCTGGTGGTGGGTGAAGCTTTCTTT.

J is TRBJ1-2 and V is TRBV19; TRBD1 is a possible D gene (6 bases). Germline V gives CDR1 LNHDA, CDR2 SQIVND (reference sequence). This CDR3 has 17 residues. V dropped 6 bases and J dropped 4 bases, with 24 bases sitting between them. In nucleotides, the CDR3 is TGTGCCAGTAGGCCCGCGGCCGCCAGGGGATTGGGCTATGGCTACACCTTC. This sequence encodes CASRPAAARGLGYGYTF.

The V gene is TRBV19, the J gene TRBJ2-1; D is possibly TRBD2 (5 bases). CDR1 LNHDA and CDR2 SQIVND come from the germline V gene (reference sequence). The CDR3 consists of 13 residues. V lost 4 bases to trimming and J lost 3 bases, with 7 bases between them. In DNA form, the CDR3 reads TGTGCCAGTAGTAAGAGGGTCTACAATGAGCAGTTCTTC. Translation: CASSKRVYNEQFF.

This sequence joins TRBV4-3 and TRBJ1-4, with TRBD1 matching 9 bases. Germline V CDR1 and CDR2: LGHNA, YSLEER. The trim removed 1 base at V and 6 bases at J, leaving 3 bases unmatched. The CDR3 contains 15 residues. This CDR3 is CASSQADRGDEKLFF. The CDR3 bases are TGCGCCAGCAGCCAAGCGGACAGGGGAGATGAAAAACTGTTTTTT.

The gene calls are TRBV11-2 and TRBJ2-3, with unresolved D. Germline CDR1 reads SGHAT; CDR2 reads FQNNGV. V was pared by 4 bases and J by 4 bases, with 6 bases between. The CDR3 covers 12 residues. The CDR3 DNA is TGTGCCAGCAGCTCGTTCGCAGATACGCAGTATTTT. Translating gives CASSSFADTQYF. Full variable domain (remainder filled in from reference TRBV11-2 and TRBJ2-3): EAGVAQSPRYKIIEKRQSVAFWCNPISGHATLYWYQQILGQGPKLLIQFQNNGVVDDSQLPKDRFSAERLKGVDSTLKIQPAKLEDSAVYLCASSSFADTQYFGPGTRLTVL.

The chain joins TRBV15 to TRBJ2-7, with 11 bases matching TRBD1. Germline V gene data show CDR1 as LNHNV and CDR2 as YYDKDF (reference sequence). The CDR3 extends over 15 amino acids. J gave up 3 bases and V 3 bases, and 4 bases lay outside the gene matches. Here the CDR3 DNA reads TGTGCCACCAGCAGGGACAGGGGGCTCTACTACGAGCAGTACTTC. This translates into CATSRDRGLYYEQYF.

The V gene is TRBV2, the J gene TRBJ2-2; 7 bases map to TRBD2. V lost 10 bases to trimming and J lost 5 bases; unmatched junction nucleotides: 10. This CDR3 has 14 amino acids. CDR1 is SNHLY, CDR2 FYNNEI, per germline. The CDR3 is CAKSGVLLTGELFF. The CDR3 DNA is TGTGCCAAAAGCGGGGTCCTTTTGACCGGGGAGCTGTTTTTT. The full variable domain, its missing parts supplied by reference TRBV2 and TRBJ2-2, is EPEVTQTPSHQVTQMGQEVILRCVPISNHLYFYWYRQILGQKVEFLVSFYNNEISEKSEIFDDQFSVERPDGSNFTLKIRSTKLEDSAMYFCAKSGVLLTGELFFGEGSRLTVL.

The rearrangement joins TRBV30 to TRBJ2-7; 8 positions agree with TRBD1. Germline V gene lookup returns CDR1 GTSNPN and CDR2 SVGIG (reference sequence). J gave up 5 bases and V 6 bases, and 6 bases lay outside the gene matches. CDR3 length equals 12 residues. The CDR3 DNA reads TGTGCCTGTTTGGGACAGGCCCACGAGCAGTACTTC. The encoded protein is CACLGQAHEQYF.

This clone turned up a few times. The chain employs TRBV11-1 and TRBJ2-7; D is possibly TRBD1 (6 bases). This CDR3 is built from 16 residues. V gave up 1 base and J gave up 5 bases, with 18 bases separating them. CDR1 and CDR2 from the germline V gene are SGHAT and FQDESV (reference sequence). Written as DNA, the CDR3 is TGTGCCAGCAGCTTAGTAGGGCCAGGGGTTCAGAACGAGCAGTACTTC. Its protein product is CASSLVGPGVQNEQYF.

This clone turned up a few times. This chain joins TRBV5-6 and TRBJ1-2; D unresolved. CDR3 length equals 11 residues. V was clipped by 4 bases and J by 5 bases, with 6 bases between them. The V gene's germline CDR1 is SGHDT and CDR2 YYEEEE. The CDR3 region has the DNA TGTGCCAGCAGCGACCTATATGGCTACACCTTC. This encodes CASSDLYGYTF.

Regarding this clone: One end of the junction does not line up with germline, which may come from a read error. The rearrangement links TRBV7-9 to TRBJ1-3, with D possibly being TRBD1 (5 bases). The CDR3 spans 14 residues. CDR1 is SEHNR and CDR2 is FQNEAQ in the germline V gene (reference sequence). CDR3 sequence: CHAGPTSSGNTIYF. CDR3 bases: TGCCACGCGGGGCCGACGAGCTCTGGAAACACCATATATTTT.

This clone was recorded only once. The chain recombines TRBV30 with TRBJ1-6; TRBD1 agrees at 10 bases. Germline loops: CDR1 GTSNPN, CDR2 SVGIG (reference sequence). The CDR3 has 15 residues. The junction had 6 bases not matched to a gene; V was cut back by 1 base and J by 9 bases. The CDR3 coding sequence is TGTGCCTGGAGTGCCCTGACAGGGGGCTCTTCACCCCTCCACTTT. Protein sequence: CAWSALTGGSSPLHF.

The chain employs TRBV7-8 and TRBJ1-5, with D unclear. The CDR3 consists of 16 residues. CDR1 and CDR2 (germline): SGHVS, FQNEAQ. V lost 1 base and J lost 4, with 14 bases in between. Written as DNA, the CDR3 is TGTGCCAGCAGCTTAGGAGACCGGGTCCCGAATCAGCCCCAGCATTTT. It yields the protein CASSLGDRVPNQPQHF. Variable domain in full (rest from reference TRBV7-8 and TRBJ1-5): GAGVSQSPRYKVAKRGQDVALRCDPISGHVSLFWYQQALGQGPEFLTYFQNEAQLDKSGLPSDRFFAERPEGSVSTLKIQRTQQEDSAVYLCASSLGDRVPNQPQHFGDGTRLSIL.

The chain combines TRBV7-6 with TRBJ2-7, with D possibly TRBD2 on 6 matching bases. The CDR3 covers 14 residues. Deletions cut 1 base from V and 7 bases from J, with 14 bases between. Germline V gene lookup returns CDR1 SGHVS and CDR2 FNYEAQ. CDR3 protein: CASSLERAPREQYF. Here the CDR3 DNA reads TGTGCCAGCAGCTTAGAGCGGGCGCCCCGGGAGCAGTACTTC.

There are a few counts of this clone. The J gene is TRBJ1-3, the V gene TRBV15, with D uncertain. V was pared by 0 bases and J by 7 bases, with 4 bases between. Germline CDR1 is LNHNV and CDR2 is YYDKDF (reference sequence). The CDR3 has 12 amino acids. The CDR3 region is CATSRDHNTIYF. Written as DNA, the CDR3 is TGTGCCACCAGCAGAGACCACAACACCATATATTTT.

The chain combines TRBV10-3 with TRBJ2-7, with D unclear. Germline V lookup: CDR1 ENHRY, CDR2 SYGVKD. Trimming removed 2 bases at V and 1 base at J, with 9 bases between. The CDR3 is made up of 14 amino acids. CDR3: CAISETVSSYEQYF. CDR3 DNA sequence: TGTGCCATCAGTGAGACAGTATCTTCCTACGAGCAGTACTTC.

The chain joins TRBV4-3 to TRBJ2-2; 7 bases are shared with TRBD2. This CDR3 has 16 residues. Looked up from germline, CDR1 is LGHNA and CDR2 is YSLEER. V lost 0 bases, J lost 4 bases, and 5 bases stayed unmatched. Here the CDR3 DNA reads TGCGCCAGCAGCCAAGATCCGGCGGGAGTCACCGGGGAGCTGTTTTTT. This translates into CASSQDPAGVTGELFF.

The V call is TRBV11-2, the J call TRBJ2-7, with D possibly TRBD1 on 6 matching bases. With 1 base removed from V and 2 bases from J, the gap between germline ends came to 9 bases. Germline V lookup: CDR1 SGHAT, CDR2 FQNNGV. This CDR3 has 14 residues. In nucleotides, the CDR3 is TGTGCCAGCAGCTTAGGCCAGGGGCCCTACGAGCAGTACTTC. Translation gives CASSLGQGPYEQYF.

The CDR3, as DNA: TGTGCCAGCAGCCCTGCGGGGGGCGGTGGAGAGACCCAGTACTTC. It translates to CASSPAGGGGETQYF. The chain employs TRBV11-3 and TRBJ2-5, with 8 nucleotides matching TRBD2. CDR3 length: 15 residues. J gave up 4 bases and V 5 bases, and 9 bases lay outside the gene matches. Germline V gene lookup returns CDR1 SGHNT and CDR2 YENEEA.

This clone was observed a few times. The gene calls are TRBV7-9 and TRBJ1-1; D is undetermined. V lost 4 bases and J lost 2, with 8 bases in between. The V gene's germline CDR1 is SEHNR and CDR2 FQNEAQ (reference sequence). The CDR3 extends over 13 amino acids. The CDR3 reads CASSSQGNTEAFF. The CDR3 DNA follows: TGTGCCAGCAGCTCGCAAGGTAACACTGAAGCTTTCTTT.

This chain uses TRBV28 with TRBJ2-7; 8 nucleotides match TRBD2. The CDR3 has 15 residues. The germline V gene has CDR1 MDHEN and CDR2 SYDVKM. Germline trimming cut 8 bases from V and 2 bases from J; bases unmatched to any gene: 11. The CDR3 region has the DNA TGTGCCAGCTTCCGAACCGGTAGCGGGACCTACGAGCAGTACTTC. Protein product: CASFRTGSGTYEQYF.